This is a list of T cell receptor beta chains from one sample in a study of T-cell memory formation after mild COVID-19. MiXCR, run by TCRdb on the 5' RACE reads, gives a single entry per CDR3 protein. In the table there are just over 350,000 distinct CDR3 sequences, about an eighth of which are singletons. Source material: PBMCs or a T cell subset sorted from them (not recorded which). All receptors come from a man younger than 35 who had mild COVID-19 (a few samples of this study predate the infection). Cell type and time point are not known. Both conserved end residues are part of each CDR3.

V gene	J gene	CDR3 protein
TRBV15	TRBJ2-1	CATSRGLAGDNEQFF
TRBV7-9	TRBJ2-5	CASSVRLADQETQYF
TRBV20-1	TRBJ1-4	CSARDRHGEKLFF
TRBV7-8	TRBJ1-1	CASSPQGQGTEAFF
TRBV5-4	TRBJ2-6	CASSWESSGANVLTF
TRBV29-1	TRBJ2-2	CSVVPVGDTGELFF
TRBV6-6	TRBJ1-5	CATTQGDQPQHF
TRBV7-3	TRBJ1-1	CASSLGPTSTEAFF
TRBV25-1	TRBJ1-2	CASSDGTGAWYGYTF
TRBV13	TRBJ1-1	CASSLGGQGITEAFF
TRBV5-1	TRBJ1-3	CASRDLHNSRSGNTIYF
TRBV4-1	TRBJ1-5	CASSQGGARGRNQPQHF
TRBV4-1	TRBJ2-3	CASSQGGAKDTQYF
TRBV7-6	TRBJ2-5	CASSLLGLAGGGTQYF
TRBV29-1	TRBJ2-3	CSVERRAGDTQYF
TRBV20-1	TRBJ2-7	CSARDSAEGYEQYF
TRBV7-9	TRBJ2-5	CASSLSIREETQYF
TRBV7-9	TRBJ2-5	CASSSQRGAGETQYF
TRBV5-1	TRBJ2-5	CASSLSGQPEETQYF
TRBV20-1	TRBJ2-3	CSAKWAGTSTDTQYF
TRBV4-1	TRBJ1-2	CASSQAWQGPGYGYTF
TRBV11-2	TRBJ2-2	CASSLGVLEDTGELFF
TRBV9	TRBJ2-2	CASSDRVMTGELFF
TRBV5-1	TRBJ1-6	CASSLAGEGRSPLHF
TRBV4-2	TRBJ1-2	CASSQGRGISYGYTF
TRBV7-3	TRBJ2-5	CKHPGETQYF